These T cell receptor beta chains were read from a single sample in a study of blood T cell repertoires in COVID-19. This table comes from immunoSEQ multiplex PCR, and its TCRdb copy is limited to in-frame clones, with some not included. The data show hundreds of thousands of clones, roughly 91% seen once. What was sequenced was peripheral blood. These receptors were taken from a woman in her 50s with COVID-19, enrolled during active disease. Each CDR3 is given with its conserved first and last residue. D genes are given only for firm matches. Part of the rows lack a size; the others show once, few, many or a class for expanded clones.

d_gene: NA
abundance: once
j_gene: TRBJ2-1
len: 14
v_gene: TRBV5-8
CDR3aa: CASSLQRGIGEQFF
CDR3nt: TGTGCCAGCAGCTTGCAAAGGGGGATCGGTGAGCAGTTCTTC

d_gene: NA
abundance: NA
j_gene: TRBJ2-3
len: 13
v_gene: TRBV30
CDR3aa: CAWSRGSDDTQYF
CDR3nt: TGTGCCTGGAGTCGAGGCTCGGATGATACGCAGTATTTT

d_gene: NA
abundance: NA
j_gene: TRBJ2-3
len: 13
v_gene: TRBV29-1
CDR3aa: CSVERAYGDTQYF
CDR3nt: TGCAGCGTTGAAAGAGCGTACGGAGATACGCAGTATTTT

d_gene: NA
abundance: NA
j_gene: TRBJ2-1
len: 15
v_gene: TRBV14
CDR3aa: CASSTYGFQGNEQFF
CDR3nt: TGTGCCAGCAGCACGTATGGTTTCCAGGGCAATGAGCAGTTCTTC

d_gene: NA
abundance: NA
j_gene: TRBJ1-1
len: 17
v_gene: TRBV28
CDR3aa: CASSLAPGGIMNTEAFF
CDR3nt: TGTGCCAGCAGTTTAGCCCCCGGGGGGATCATGAACACTGAAGCTTTCTTT

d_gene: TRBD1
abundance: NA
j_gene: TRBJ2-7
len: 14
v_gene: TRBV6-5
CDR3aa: CASRRQGSSYEQYF
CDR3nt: TGTGCCAGCAGGCGACAGGGGAGCTCCTACGAGCAGTACTTC

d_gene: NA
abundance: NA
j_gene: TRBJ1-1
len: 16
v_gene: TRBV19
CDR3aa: CASSDGEARTNTEAFF
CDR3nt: TGTGCCAGTAGCGACGGAGAGGCACGAACGAACACTGAAGCTTTCTTT

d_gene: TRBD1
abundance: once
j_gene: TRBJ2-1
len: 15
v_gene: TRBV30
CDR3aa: CAWSVTGGGDNEQFF
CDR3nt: TGTGCCTGGAGTGTGACAGGGGGAGGGGATAATGAGCAGTTCTTC

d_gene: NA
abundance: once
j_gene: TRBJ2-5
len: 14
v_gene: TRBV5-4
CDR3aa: CASSSAAEEETQYF
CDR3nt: TGTGCCAGCAGCTCGGCGGCGGAAGAAGAGACCCAGTACTTC

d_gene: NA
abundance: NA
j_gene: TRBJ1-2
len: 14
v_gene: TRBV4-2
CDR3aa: CASSESFGGEGYTF
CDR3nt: TGTGCCAGCAGCGAAAGCTTCGGGGGGGAAGGCTACACCTTC